Listed below are T cell receptor beta chains from one sample, sequenced in a study of cytomegalovirus exposure and HLA in healthy donors. This table comes from immunoSEQ multiplex PCR, and its TCRdb copy is limited to in-frame clones, with some not included. The repertoire table contains roughly 110,000 clones. The source material was PBMCs. These receptor sequences come from a man younger than 45 in good health and CMV-seronegative. Each CDR3 is given with its conserved first and last residue. The D gene is left open where the match is weak. Some rows mark clone size as missing; the rest say once, few, many or name a class of expanded clone.

j_call: TRBJ2-7; d_call: -; v_call: TRBV9; clone_size: -; cdr3_nt: TGTGCCAGCAGCGTAGTTGGGACTTCCTACGAGCAGTACTTC; cdr3_aa: CASSVVGTSYEQYF
j_call: TRBJ2-4; d_call: TRBD1; v_call: TRBV15; clone_size: -; cdr3_nt: TGTGCCACCAGCAGAGATAAAGGGACAGACAAAAACATTCAGTACTTC; cdr3_aa: CATSRDKGTDKNIQYF
j_call: TRBJ1-1; d_call: -; v_call: TRBV7-9; clone_size: -; cdr3_nt: TGTGCCAGCAGCCAAACCCTGGGGGGGATGAACACTGAAGCTTTCTTT; cdr3_aa: CASSQTLGGMNTEAFF
j_call: TRBJ1-3; d_call: -; v_call: TRBV7-2; clone_size: -; cdr3_nt: TGTGCCAGCAGCGTCGGGGGGATATTGTATTTT; cdr3_aa: CASSVGGILYF
j_call: TRBJ2-3; d_call: -; v_call: TRBV7-8; clone_size: -; cdr3_nt: TGTGCCAGCAGCTTAGCGCGTAGCGCAGATACGCAGTATTTT; cdr3_aa: CASSLARSADTQYF
j_call: TRBJ1-1; d_call: -; v_call: TRBV5-1; clone_size: -; cdr3_nt: TGCGCCAGCAAACCCTCAGGCTCCAACACTGAAGCTTTCTTT; cdr3_aa: CASKPSGSNTEAFF
j_call: TRBJ2-2; d_call: -; v_call: TRBV28; clone_size: -; cdr3_nt: TGTGCCAGCAGTTTAACTGGAGTGACCGGGGAGCTGTTTTTT; cdr3_aa: CASSLTGVTGELFF
j_call: TRBJ1-1; d_call: -; v_call: TRBV19; clone_size: -; cdr3_nt: TGTGCCAGTAGTGGGATTCAGGGCGAGCACACTGAAGCTTTCTTT; cdr3_aa: CASSGIQGEHTEAFF
j_call: TRBJ2-7; d_call: -; v_call: TRBV19; clone_size: -; cdr3_nt: TGTGCCAGTAGTCGGCAGGGTGCGTGGGAGCAGTACTTC; cdr3_aa: CASSRQGAWEQYF
j_call: TRBJ1-3; d_call: -; v_call: TRBV29-1; clone_size: -; cdr3_nt: TGCAGCGTTGAAGTATCAGGTTCAAGAAACACCATATATTTT; cdr3_aa: CSVEVSGSRNTIYF
j_call: TRBJ2-5; d_call: TRBD1; v_call: TRBV18; clone_size: -; cdr3_nt: TGTGCCAGCTCACCATCCGAGGGGGCAAGGGAGACCCAGTACTTC; cdr3_aa: CASSPSEGARETQYF
j_call: TRBJ2-1; d_call: TRBD1; v_call: TRBV4-1; clone_size: -; cdr3_nt: TGCGCCAGCAGCCAAGTCGGGACAGGAGTCTACAATGAGCAGTTCTTC; cdr3_aa: CASSQVGTGVYNEQFF
j_call: TRBJ2-3; d_call: -; v_call: TRBV27; clone_size: -; cdr3_nt: TGTGCCAGCAGTGGCGGGGGCACAGATACGCAGTATTTT; cdr3_aa: CASSGGGTDTQYF
j_call: TRBJ1-3; d_call: TRBD1; v_call: TRBV18; clone_size: -; cdr3_nt: TGTGCCAGCTCACTCCCAACAGGGGAGTTTGGAAACACCATATATTTT; cdr3_aa: CASSLPTGEFGNTIYF
j_call: TRBJ2-3; d_call: TRBD2; v_call: TRBV5-6; clone_size: -; cdr3_nt: TGTGCCAGCAGCGCTACTAGCGGGGGAGATACGCAGTATTTT; cdr3_aa: CASSATSGGDTQYF
j_call: TRBJ2-3; d_call: TRBD1; v_call: TRBV5-1; clone_size: -; cdr3_nt: TGCGCCAGCAGCTTGGAAGGGGGCAGGGCAGATACGCAGTATTTT; cdr3_aa: CASSLEGGRADTQYF
j_call: TRBJ2-2; d_call: TRBD1; v_call: TRBV30; clone_size: -; cdr3_nt: TGTGCCTGGAGTCCGGGACAGTACACCGGGGAGCTGTTTTTT; cdr3_aa: CAWSPGQYTGELFF
j_call: TRBJ2-6; d_call: TRBD1; v_call: TRBV7-9; clone_size: -; cdr3_nt: TGTGCCAGCAGCGCCCGAGGGACAGCTGGGGCCAACGTCCTGACTTTC; cdr3_aa: CASSARGTAGANVLTF
j_call: TRBJ2-2; d_call: -; v_call: TRBV19; clone_size: -; cdr3_nt: TGTGCCAGTAGTATGGCTAACACCGGGGAGCTGTTTTTT; cdr3_aa: CASSMANTGELFF
j_call: TRBJ1-2; d_call: TRBD1; v_call: TRBV7-2; clone_size: -; cdr3_nt: TGTGCCAGCAGCTTAGCACACAGGGGTAGCTACACCTTC; cdr3_aa: CASSLAHRGSYTF
j_call: TRBJ1-1; d_call: TRBD1; v_call: TRBV4-1; clone_size: -; cdr3_nt: TGCGCCAGCAGTCGCACAGGGGACACTGAAGCTTTCTTT; cdr3_aa: CASSRTGDTEAFF
j_call: TRBJ1-1; d_call: -; v_call: TRBV9; clone_size: -; cdr3_nt: TGTGCCAGCAGCGGGGGGGGCAGGAACACTGAAGCTTTCTTT; cdr3_aa: CASSGGGRNTEAFF
j_call: TRBJ2-5; d_call: -; v_call: TRBV4-2; clone_size: -; cdr3_nt: TGTGCCAGCAGCCAAGGAGGCGCGCAAGAGACCCAGTACTTC; cdr3_aa: CASSQGGAQETQYF
j_call: TRBJ2-5; d_call: -; v_call: TRBV9; clone_size: -; cdr3_nt: TGTGCCAGCAGCGTTTCAGGGTCCACCGGGCAAGAGACCCAGTACTTC; cdr3_aa: CASSVSGSTGQETQYF
j_call: TRBJ2-1; d_call: -; v_call: TRBV5-1; clone_size: -; cdr3_nt: TGCGCCAGCAGCTTAAGGGGGGGGAGGGATGAGCAGTTCTTC; cdr3_aa: CASSLRGGRDEQFF
j_call: TRBJ1-1; d_call: -; v_call: TRBV30; clone_size: -; cdr3_nt: TGTGCACTCCCCCCGGCTTTCTTT; cdr3_aa: CALPPAFF
j_call: TRBJ1-5; d_call: -; v_call: TRBV27; clone_size: -; cdr3_nt: TGTGCCAGCAGTTTAGACGGGTTTAGCAATCAGCCCCAGCATTTT; cdr3_aa: CASSLDGFSNQPQHF
j_call: TRBJ2-5; d_call: -; v_call: TRBV6-1; clone_size: -; cdr3_nt: TGTGCCAGCAGGGCCGGGACACTTTATGGGGAGACCCAGTACTTC; cdr3_aa: CASRAGTLYGETQYF
j_call: TRBJ2-5; d_call: TRBD2; v_call: TRBV6-6; clone_size: -; cdr3_nt: TGTGCCAGCAGTTACGCGGGGGAGGACGAGACCCAGTACTTC; cdr3_aa: CASSYAGEDETQYF
j_call: TRBJ2-7; d_call: -; v_call: TRBV21-1; clone_size: -; cdr3_nt: TGTGCCAGCAGCAAAGTGCCGGGGCCCAGCGGGGGGGCCAAGAACGAGCAGTACTTC; cdr3_aa: CASSKVPGPSGGAKNEQYF
j_call: TRBJ1-2; d_call: -; v_call: TRBV2; clone_size: -; cdr3_nt: TGTGCCAGCAGTGGAGTGGGAGTCTTAGATGGCTACACCTTC; cdr3_aa: CASSGVGVLDGYTF
j_call: TRBJ2-3; d_call: TRBD2; v_call: TRBV7-3; clone_size: -; cdr3_nt: TGTGCCAGCAGCACTCTCCCGGGGGGATTAGATACGCAGTATTTT; cdr3_aa: CASSTLPGGLDTQYF
j_call: TRBJ1-2; d_call: TRBD1; v_call: TRBV5-1; clone_size: -; cdr3_nt: TGCGCCAGCAGCTGGGGGCCTCGACAGGGGTCGACCCCGGGCTACACCTTC; cdr3_aa: CASSWGPRQGSTPGYTF
j_call: TRBJ1-5; d_call: TRBD1; v_call: TRBV5-6; clone_size: -; cdr3_nt: TGTGCCAGCAGCTTGGCGGTTACAGGGGCCCATAGCAATCAGCCCCAGCATTTT; cdr3_aa: CASSLAVTGAHSNQPQHF
j_call: TRBJ2-2; d_call: -; v_call: TRBV2; clone_size: -; cdr3_nt: TGTGCCAGCACCAGACAGGTTTCGAACACCGGGGAGCTGTTTTTT; cdr3_aa: CASTRQVSNTGELFF
j_call: TRBJ2-3; d_call: -; v_call: TRBV28; clone_size: -; cdr3_nt: TGTGCCAGCAGTGCCAGGTGGCAGGCCAGTAGCACAGATACGCAGTATTTT; cdr3_aa: CASSARWQASSTDTQYF
j_call: TRBJ1-2; d_call: TRBD1; v_call: TRBV5-6; clone_size: -; cdr3_nt: TGTGCCAGCAGTACGTGGACAGGGAGAATTAACTATGGCTACACCTTC; cdr3_aa: CASSTWTGRINYGYTF
j_call: TRBJ2-3; d_call: TRBD2; v_call: TRBV6-4; clone_size: medium-sized; cdr3_nt: TGTGCCAGCAGTGAGCAAGCGGGGGGGCCAGATACGCAGTATTTT; cdr3_aa: CASSEQAGGPDTQYF
j_call: TRBJ2-5; d_call: -; v_call: TRBV20-1; clone_size: -; cdr3_nt: TGCAGTGCTAGACAGGGAGAGACCCAGTACTTC; cdr3_aa: CSARQGETQYF
j_call: TRBJ2-1; d_call: TRBD1; v_call: TRBV9; clone_size: -; cdr3_nt: TGTGCCAGCAGCGGAGGGACAGGGTACTACAATGAGCAGTTCTTC; cdr3_aa: CASSGGTGYYNEQFF
j_call: TRBJ1-5; d_call: TRBD1; v_call: TRBV13; clone_size: -; cdr3_nt: TGTGCCAGCAGCTTTCGAACAGGGGCGGGACAGCCCCAGCATTTT; cdr3_aa: CASSFRTGAGQPQHF
j_call: TRBJ1-2; d_call: TRBD1; v_call: TRBV10-3; clone_size: -; cdr3_nt: TGTGCCATCAGTGAGTCTAGACAGGGTAGCTACACCTTC; cdr3_aa: CAISESRQGSYTF
j_call: TRBJ1-4; d_call: -; v_call: TRBV6-5; clone_size: -; cdr3_nt: TGTGCCAGCAGCCTCCGGGGGTCGGATAGTGAAAAACTGTTTTTT; cdr3_aa: CASSLRGSDSEKLFF
j_call: TRBJ1-5; d_call: TRBD1; v_call: TRBV6-5; clone_size: -; cdr3_nt: TGTGCCAGCAGTTACCAAGCGGCAGGGGGTTATCAGCCCCAGCATTTT; cdr3_aa: CASSYQAAGGYQPQHF
j_call: TRBJ2-2; d_call: -; v_call: TRBV6-4; clone_size: -; cdr3_nt: TGTGCCAGCAGTGACGGGGCAGGGGACACCGGGGAGCTGTTTTTT; cdr3_aa: CASSDGAGDTGELFF
j_call: TRBJ2-7; d_call: TRBD1; v_call: TRBV6-1; clone_size: -; cdr3_nt: TGTGCCAGCAGTGACACCGGGACAGGAGTTTCCTACGAGCAGTACTTC; cdr3_aa: CASSDTGTGVSYEQYF
j_call: TRBJ2-3; d_call: -; v_call: TRBV5-4; clone_size: -; cdr3_nt: TGTGCCAGCAGCCGCCGTCGGGACTTCCTCACAGATACGCAGTATTTT; cdr3_aa: CASSRRRDFLTDTQYF
j_call: TRBJ1-6; d_call: TRBD1; v_call: TRBV7-2; clone_size: -; cdr3_nt: TGTGCCAGCAGCTCACAGGGGGCGCAGAGATCACCCCTCCACTTT; cdr3_aa: CASSSQGAQRSPLHF
j_call: TRBJ1-5; d_call: -; v_call: TRBV28; clone_size: -; cdr3_nt: TGTGCCAGCAGTTTGCCAGACAGTCCCAATCAGCCCCAGCATTTT; cdr3_aa: CASSLPDSPNQPQHF
j_call: TRBJ1-1; d_call: -; v_call: TRBV25-1; clone_size: -; cdr3_nt: TGTGCCAGCACCGGTGGCAGGGTAAAGGTGGCTTTCTTT; cdr3_aa: CASTGGRVKVAFF
j_call: TRBJ2-2; d_call: -; v_call: TRBV5-1; clone_size: -; cdr3_nt: TGCGCCAGCAGCTTGGAAGCTTCCGGGGGGCGGGCCGGGGAGCTGTTTTTT; cdr3_aa: CASSLEASGGRAGELFF
j_call: TRBJ1-6; d_call: TRBD1; v_call: TRBV27; clone_size: -; cdr3_nt: TGTGCCAGCAGCGTTGGGACAGGGGCAGGAAATAATTCACCCCTCCACTTT; cdr3_aa: CASSVGTGAGNNSPLHF
j_call: TRBJ1-1; d_call: TRBD1; v_call: TRBV7-9; clone_size: -; cdr3_nt: TGTGCCAGCAGCGACCAGACAGGGGGAAACACTGAAGCTTTCTTT; cdr3_aa: CASSDQTGGNTEAFF
j_call: TRBJ1-1; d_call: TRBD1; v_call: TRBV2; clone_size: -; cdr3_nt: TGTGCCAGCAGCCGCGAACAGGGGGACACTGAAGCTTTCTTT; cdr3_aa: CASSREQGDTEAFF
j_call: TRBJ2-7; d_call: -; v_call: TRBV11-2; clone_size: -; cdr3_nt: TGTGCCAGCAGCCCCGGGGACGAGCAGTACTTC; cdr3_aa: CASSPGDEQYF
j_call: TRBJ2-7; d_call: -; v_call: TRBV19; clone_size: -; cdr3_nt: TGTGCCAGTAGTCATGGCAGGGGAAGCGAGCAGTACTTC; cdr3_aa: CASSHGRGSEQYF
j_call: TRBJ2-1; d_call: -; v_call: TRBV21-1; clone_size: -; cdr3_nt: TGTGCCAGCAGCAAAGAGGGGAGGGCCATGACACCCCCTCGGCGGAATGAGCAGTTCTTC; cdr3_aa: CASSKEGRAMTPPRRNEQFF
j_call: TRBJ2-7; d_call: -; v_call: TRBV15; clone_size: -; cdr3_nt: TGTGCCACCAGCAGGGGGGGATTGACAGGGTACGATGAGCAGTACTTC; cdr3_aa: CATSRGGLTGYDEQYF
j_call: TRBJ1-1; d_call: -; v_call: TRBV6-1; clone_size: -; cdr3_nt: TGTGCCAGCAGTATGACACGAATGAACACTGAAGCTTTCTTT; cdr3_aa: CASSMTRMNTEAFF
j_call: TRBJ1-5; d_call: -; v_call: TRBV7-9; clone_size: -; cdr3_nt: TGTGCCAGCAGCCGAATTATGACGGGGGGGGTCGGTTTGAATCAGCCCCAGCATTTT; cdr3_aa: CASSRIMTGGVGLNQPQHF